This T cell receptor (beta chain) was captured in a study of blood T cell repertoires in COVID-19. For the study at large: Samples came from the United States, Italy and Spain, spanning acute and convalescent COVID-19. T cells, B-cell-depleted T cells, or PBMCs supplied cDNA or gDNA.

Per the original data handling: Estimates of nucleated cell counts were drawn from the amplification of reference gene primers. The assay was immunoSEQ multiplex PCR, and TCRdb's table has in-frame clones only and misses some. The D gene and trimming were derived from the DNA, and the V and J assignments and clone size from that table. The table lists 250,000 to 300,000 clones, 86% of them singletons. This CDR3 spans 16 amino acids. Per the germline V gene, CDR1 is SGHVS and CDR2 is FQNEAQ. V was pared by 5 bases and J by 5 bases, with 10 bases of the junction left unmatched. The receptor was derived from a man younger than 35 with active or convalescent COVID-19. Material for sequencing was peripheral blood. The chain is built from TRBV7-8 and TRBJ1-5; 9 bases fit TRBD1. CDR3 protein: CASSGRDRDIYQPQHF. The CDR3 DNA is TGTGCCAGCAGCGGGAGGGACAGGGATATCTATCAGCCCCAGCATTTT.